This passage covers 13 T cell receptor beta chains from one sample sequenced in a study of OX40 agonist ivuxolimab in advanced cancers. Assay: immunoSEQ multiplex PCR; the TCRdb copy retains only in-frame clones and omits some. The sample shows some 100,000 clones, around 91% of them seen only once. Sequenced here: CD4+ or CD8+ T cells sorted from blood, sampled in a trial of the OX40 agonist ivuxolimab. The receptors stem from an adult with an advanced solid tumor such as melanoma, head and neck, liver or kidney cancer.

V gene TRBV7-3 combines with J gene TRBJ2-3; 11 bases align to TRBD2. Germline trimming cut 8 bases from V and 2 bases from J; bases unmatched to any gene: 6. Germline loops: CDR1 SGHTA, CDR2 FQGTGA. The CDR3 totals 15 residues. The CDR3 region is CASGPSGRNTDTQYF. CDR3 sequence (DNA): TGTGCCAGCGGTCCTAGCGGGAGGAACACAGATACGCAGTATTTT.

This clone showed up just a few times. The rearrangement uses TRBV29-1 and TRBJ2-3; D assignment may be TRBD1 or TRBD2 (6 bases each). The CDR3 covers 15 residues. The germline V and J ends were trimmed by 4 bases and 3 bases, with 17 bases remaining between them. Germline V gene sequence: CDR1 SQVTM, CDR2 ANQGSEA. The CDR3, as DNA: TGCAGCGTTGGCTCGGAGGGGGTGGGAACAGATACGCAGTATTTT. This encodes CSVGSEGVGTDTQYF.

The chain has TRBV19 and TRBJ2-6; TRBD1 aligns across 7 bases. Germline trimming cut 3 bases from V and 0 bases from J; bases unmatched to any gene: 11. The CDR3 contains 19 residues. CDR1 and CDR2 from the germline V gene are LNHDA and SQIVND (reference sequence). In nucleotides, the CDR3 is TGTGCCAGTAGTATGGCCCCCGGACAGGAGACCTCTGGGGCCAACGTCCTGACTTTC. This gives the protein CASSMAPGQETSGANVLTF.

The chain joins TRBV11-3 to TRBJ2-3; D unclear. This CDR3 spans 17 amino acids. Germline V lookup: CDR1 SGHNT, CDR2 YENEEA. V lost 7 bases to trimming and J lost 4 bases, with 24 bases between them. As DNA, the CDR3 is TGTGCCAGCACCTTTACAACGACCACCTGGTTCCCAGATACGCAGTATTTT. This translates into CASTFTTTTWFPDTQYF. The full variable domain, its missing parts supplied by reference TRBV11-3 and TRBJ2-3, is EAGVVQSPRYKIIEKKQPVAFWCNPISGHNTLYWYLQNLGQGPELLIRYENEEAVDDSQLPKDRFSAERLKGVDSTLKIQPAELGDSAVYLCASTFTTTTWFPDTQYFGPGTRLTVL.

The V call is TRBV5-1, the J call TRBJ2-1; TRBD2 matches 10 bases. CDR3 length: 15 amino acids. The germline V gene has CDR1 SGHRS and CDR2 YFSETQ. After removal of 4 bases from V and 4 bases from J, the junction contained 5 bases not matched to a gene. CDR3 nucleotide sequence: TGCGCCAGCAGCCCGGCTAGCGGGAGTTACAATGAGCAGTTCTTC. Its translation is CASSPASGSYNEQFF.

Turning to this clone: Other DNA sequences in the sample encode the same CDR3. The V gene is TRBV30, the J gene TRBJ1-1, with D possibly TRBD1 on 5 matching bases. In germline, CDR1 is GTSNPN, CDR2 SVGIG (reference sequence). The V and J ends lost 0 bases and 1 base respectively, with 6 bases between them. The CDR3 totals 13 residues. The CDR3: CAWSVDRNTEAFF. The DNA for the CDR3 is TGTGCCTGGAGTGTAGACAGGAACACTGAAGCTTTCTTT.

The chain employs TRBV7-2 and TRBJ2-7, with TRBD2 matching over 11 bases. Germline values: CDR1 SGHTA, CDR2 FQGNSA. The CDR3 totals 15 residues. The J segment lost 5 bases and the V segment lost 4 bases, leaving 7 bases of the junction unmatched. The DNA for the CDR3 is TGTGCCAGCAGCTCCTTAGCGGGAGGGCCGGACGAGCAGTACTTC. Translation: CASSSLAGGPDEQYF.

The chain is built from TRBV19 and TRBJ2-7; 8 bases line up with TRBD2. V dropped 1 base and J dropped 2; count of bases not matched to a gene: 10. Germline lookup yields CDR1 LNHDA and CDR2 SQIVND (reference sequence). This CDR3 has 17 residues. DNA for the CDR3: TGTGCCAGTAGTATAGGGCTAGCGGGCACAATTACCTACGAGCAGTACTTC. It specifies CASSIGLAGTITYEQYF.

The V call is TRBV11-3, the J call TRBJ2-1, with D possibly matching TRBD2 (5 bases). Per the germline V gene, CDR1 is SGHNT and CDR2 is YENEEA. This CDR3 has 14 residues. V was cut by 5 bases and J by 6 bases, with 14 bases left in between. The CDR3 nucleotides are TGTGCCAGCAGCCCTGGGCTCGAGGGCAATGAGCAGTTCTTC. Residues: CASSPGLEGNEQFF. Filled out from reference TRBV11-3 and TRBJ2-1, the complete variable domain reads EAGVVQSPRYKIIEKKQPVAFWCNPISGHNTLYWYLQNLGQGPELLIRYENEEAVDDSQLPKDRFSAERLKGVDSTLKIQPAELGDSAVYLCASSPGLEGNEQFFGPGTRLTVL.

This chain links TRBV9 with TRBJ2-1; TRBD2 matches 7 bases. Trimming at V came to 3 bases and at J to 7 bases, leaving 10 bases not matched to a gene. Germline lookup yields CDR1 SGDLS and CDR2 YYNGEE. This CDR3 has 15 residues. CDR3: CASSAGGGRGNEQFF. The CDR3 coding sequence is TGTGCCAGCAGCGCGGGAGGCGGGAGAGGGAATGAGCAGTTCTTC.

V and J are TRBV28 and TRBJ2-1; 9 nucleotides align to TRBD2. CDR1 is MDHEN and CDR2 is SYDVKM in the germline V gene. Losses at the gene ends were 6 bases for V and 6 bases for J; bases not matched to a gene: 12. The CDR3 consists of 16 residues. The CDR3, as DNA: TGTGCCAGCAGCTCCCCTGAGGGCGGGAGGGGCAATGAGCAGTTCTTC. This gives the protein CASSSPEGGRGNEQFF.

The chain combines TRBV7-2 with TRBJ2-3; D is possibly TRBD2 (6 bases). Trimming took 4 bases from V and 5 from J, leaving 13 bases between them. From germline, CDR1 is SGHTA and CDR2 FQGNSA. The CDR3 runs to 14 residues. The CDR3 sequence is CASSYINGGDTQYF. CDR3 nucleotides: TGTGCCAGCAGCTATATAAACGGGGGAGATACGCAGTATTTT.

The V gene is TRBV28, the J gene TRBJ1-5, with D possibly TRBD1 on 5 matching bases. The germline V gene has CDR1 MDHEN and CDR2 SYDVKM. V lost 5 bases, J lost 6 bases, and 17 bases lay in between. The CDR3 covers 15 residues. In nucleotides, the CDR3 is TGTGCCAGCAGTCCATTCGCCCTCGGGGGTCAGCCCCAGCATTTT. Amino acids: CASSPFALGGQPQHF. The full variable domain, in which reference TRBV28 and TRBJ1-5 provide the parts outside the CDR3, is DVKVTQSSRYLVKRTGEKVFLECVQDMDHENMFWYRQDPGLGLRLIYFSYDVKMKEKGDIPEGYSVSREKKERFSLILESASTNQTSMYLCASSPFALGGQPQHFGDGTRLSIL.